This T cell receptor beta chain was obtained from a study of cytomegalovirus exposure and HLA in healthy donors. Study conclusions and caveats: One later analysis reportedly identified an Asian-associated ancestry cluster that showed fewer N-insertions than the roughly 620-donor mean.

Comments on this clone: Its specificity is not known.

A multiplex PCR was run with 60 Vbeta primers and 13 Jbeta primers. Profiled with immunoSEQ multiplex PCR; TCRdb holds only in-frame clones, not every one. The data show about 200,000 clones, more than 80% seen once. This cohort consisted of healthy bone marrow donors. Nominally healthy donors provided the samples, though records likely missed some immune exposures. Germline-derived CDR1 and CDR2 are MNHEY and SMNVEV (reference sequence). The CDR3 spans 15 residues. Sequenced: PBMCs. This receptor was taken from a man under 40 in good health and CMV-seronegative. The rearrangement uses TRBV27 and TRBJ2-5; 9 bases map to TRBD1. The J call is uncertain, as TRBJ2-7 better fits the DNA end. The CDR3, as DNA: TGTGCCAGCAGTATAACCGGGACAGGGCCCTACGAGCAGTACTTC. Translated, it gives CASSITGTGPYEQYF.